This entry is about one TCR beta chain. The data stem from a study of blood T cell repertoires in COVID-19. Study as a whole: Whether acute or convalescent, the COVID-19 samples came from the United States, Italy and Spain. From T cells, B-cell-depleted T cells, or PBMCs came the material, which was cDNA or gDNA.

How the authors handled the data: Amplification of reference gene primers was used by the study to estimate nucleated cell counts. Generated by immunoSEQ multiplex PCR, the TCRdb table keeps only in-frame clones and is missing some. That table supplies the V and J calls and clone size; D and trimming were determined from the DNA. The sample records about 25,000 clones, approximately 84% being singletons. The CDR3 is 16 amino acids. Germline-derived CDR1 and CDR2 are MNHEY and SVGAGI. V was clipped by 0 bases and J by 3 bases, with 14 bases between them. The rearrangement uses TRBV6-5 and TRBJ1-2; D gene unclear. The receptor comes from a man in his forties or fifties with active or convalescent COVID-19. The sample taken for sequencing was peripheral blood. CDR3 residues: CASSYSAAPRDYGYTF. The CDR3 DNA is TGTGCCAGCAGTTACTCGGCGGCCCCGAGGGACTATGGCTACACCTTC.